Following are 32 T cell receptor beta chains from one sample sequenced in a study of T-cell reconstitution after alpha-beta-depleted transplantation in children. Unique molecular identifiers were incorporated when the TCRbeta library was constructed. Each CDR3 protein is one row after TCRdb ran MiXCR on the PCR reads. The sample lists 350,000 to 500,000 distinct CDR3 sequences, about 45% occurring once. The sequencing here drew on PBMCs, taken before TCRalphabeta/CD19-depleted stem cell transplant. These receptor sequences come from a girl under 10 years old with aplastic anemia, due to receive a stem cell transplant.

The chain links TRBV28 to TRBJ1-1, with no clear D. In germline, CDR1 is MDHEN, CDR2 SYDVKM. This CDR3 comprises 14 residues. Between the trimmed V and J ends, which lost 6 bases and 5 bases, there was a span of 16 bases. This chain's CDR3 is CASRRDGVGTEAFF. Here the CDR3 DNA reads TGTGCCAGCAGACGCGACGGGGTGGGGACTGAAGCTTTCTTT.

The chain combines TRBV30 with TRBJ2-1, with 9 bases lining up with TRBD2. The CDR3 contains 15 residues. The germline CDR1 and CDR2 sequences are GTSNPN and SVGIG (reference sequence). V lost 0 bases to trimming and J lost 4 bases; unmatched junction nucleotides: 4. CDR3 region: CAWSVNLAGYNEQFF. The CDR3 DNA reads TGTGCCTGGAGTGTAAACCTAGCGGGATACAATGAGCAGTTCTTC. Looking up the rest from reference TRBV30 and TRBJ2-1 gives the full variable domain: SQTIHQWPATLVQPVGSPLSLECTVEGTSNPNLYWYRQAAGRGLQLLFYSVGIGQISSEVPQNLSASRPQDRQFILSSKKLLLSDSGFYLCAWSVNLAGYNEQFFGPGTRLTVL.

The V and J genes are TRBV6-1 and TRBJ2-2, with 8 bases that match TRBD2. Germline CDR1 reads MNHNS; CDR2 reads SASEGT. The ends lost 6 bases at V and 4 bases at J; junction bases unmatched: 7. This CDR3 spans 15 amino acids. The CDR3 DNA is TGTGCCAGCAGCCGACTAGCGTCTCCCACCGGGGAGCTGTTTTTT. Translating gives CASSRLASPTGELFF.

This clonotype showed up just a few times. This chain uses TRBV5-5 with TRBJ1-1, with D unresolved. Trimming shortened V by 2 bases and J by 8 bases, and 13 bases separated the two germline ends. The CDR3 is 13 amino acids. In germline, CDR1 is SGHKS, CDR2 YYEKEE (reference sequence). The CDR3 is CASSLFPKDEAFF. The CDR3, as DNA: TGTGCCAGCAGCTTATTCCCGAAGGACGAAGCTTTCTTT.

This clonotype appeared a few times. The chain links TRBV5-6 to TRBJ2-1, with TRBD2 matching over 11 bases. V shed 5 bases, J shed 3 bases, and the junction held 4 bases outside the gene matches. The CDR3 loop spans 15 amino acids. Germline lookup yields CDR1 SGHDT and CDR2 YYEEEE. The CDR3 DNA follows: TGTGCCAGCAGGCCTACTAGCGGGAGCTACAATGAGCAGTTCTTC. This encodes CASRPTSGSYNEQFF.

This chain joins TRBV3-1 and TRBJ2-5, with 11 bases aligning to TRBD2. The CDR3 totals 16 residues. V was clipped by 4 bases and J by 2 bases; unmatched bases: 6. CDR1 is LGHDT and CDR2 is YNNKEL in the germline V gene (reference sequence). In DNA form, the CDR3 reads TGTGCCAGCAGCCCCCAGGGACTAGCGGATCAAGAGACCCAGTACTTC. Translation gives CASSPQGLADQETQYF.

The chain carries TRBV12-3 or TRBV12-4 and TRBJ2-7, with a possible D match to TRBD2 (5 bases). The CDR3 is 12 residues long. V shed 6 bases and J shed 3 bases, with 9 bases lying between them. CDR3 nucleotides: TGTGCCAGCAGGGAAAGCGGCTACGAGCAGTACTTC. Protein: CASRESGYEQYF.

On this clonotype: This may come from a read error, since a much larger clone is one base off. The chain carries TRBV14 and TRBJ2-7; D is perhaps TRBD1 or TRBD2 (7 bases each). The germline V gene has CDR1 SGHDN and CDR2 FVKESK. The CDR3 contains 15 residues. With 5 bases removed from V and 3 bases from J, the gap between germline ends came to 17 bases. CDR3 protein: CASSDQGEGHYEQYF. For the CDR3, the DNA is TGTGCCAGCAGCGATCAGGGGGAGGGCCACTACGAGCAGTACTTC.

The rearrangement joins TRBV20-1 to TRBJ2-7, with 9 bases fitting TRBD1. CDR1 and CDR2 (germline): DFQATT, SNEGSKA (reference sequence). The CDR3 length is 15 residues. Losses at the gene ends were 0 bases for V and 2 bases for J; bases not matched to a gene: 5. The CDR3 DNA sequence: TGCAGTGCTAGAGATTCAGACAGGGGGACCTACGAGCAGTACTTC. Its protein is CSARDSDRGTYEQYF.

This clonotype has at least ten counts. The rearrangement uses TRBV2 and TRBJ2-2, with TRBD1 matching 7 bases. The CDR3 loop spans 15 amino acids. Trimming took 6 bases from V and 2 from J; bases not matched to a gene: 6. Germline CDR1 is SNHLY and CDR2 is FYNNEI. The CDR3 nucleotides are TGTGCCAGCAGGACAGGGAGTCTAAACACCGGGGAGCTGTTTTTT. Amino acid sequence: CASRTGSLNTGELFF.

The gene calls are TRBV4-1 and TRBJ2-3; D ambiguous. Trimming stripped 4 bases from V and 0 bases from J, with 8 bases between. The CDR3 totals 14 residues. Germline-derived CDR1 and CDR2 are MGHRA and YSYEKL. CDR3 residues: CASSLKSSTDTQYF. The CDR3, as DNA: TGCGCCAGCAGCCTGAAGTCTAGCACAGATACGCAGTATTTT.

This chain links TRBV9 with TRBJ2-2; 9 bases fit TRBD2. The germline gives CDR1 SGDLS, CDR2 YYNGEE. After removal of 0 bases from V and 7 bases from J, the junction contained 1 base not matched to a gene. The CDR3 has 14 amino acids. The CDR3 DNA follows: TGTGCCAGCAGCGTAGATAGCGGGAGCGGGGAGCTGTTTTTT. Its translation is CASSVDSGSGELFF.

This chain links TRBV12-5 with TRBJ2-1; D remains ambiguous. The CDR3 length is 12 residues. With 3 bases removed from V and 7 bases from J, the gap between germline ends came to 7 bases. Germline V lookup: CDR1 LGHNT, CDR2 FRNRAP. CDR3 nucleotides: TGTGCTAGTGGTTTTTGGGGAAATGAGCAGTTCTTC. It yields the protein CASGFWGNEQFF.

The rearrangement links TRBV28 to TRBJ2-7; D not resolved. The V and J ends lost 3 bases and 3 bases respectively, with 9 bases between them. The CDR3 totals 13 residues. Germline loops: CDR1 MDHEN, CDR2 SYDVKM. CDR3 bases: TGTGCCAGCAGTTTTACTCAAAACTACGAGCAGTACTTC. Translating it yields CASSFTQNYEQYF.

This clonotype was counted many times. V is TRBV5-6 and J is TRBJ2-5; D tentatively fits TRBD1 or TRBD2 (5 bases each). CDR3 size: 16 residues. The ends were cut back, 4 bases at V and 4 bases at J, with 20 bases in the middle. Germline CDR1 reads SGHDT; CDR2 reads YYEEEE. The CDR3 here is CASSIPGTLKGETQYF. The DNA for the CDR3 is TGTGCCAGCAGCATTCCCGGGACGCTAAAGGGAGAGACCCAGTACTTC. Filled out from reference TRBV5-6 and TRBJ2-5, the complete variable domain reads DAGVTQSPTHLIKTRGQQVTLRCSPKSGHDTVSWYQQALGQGPQFIFQYYEEEERQRGNFPDRFSGHQFPNYSSELNVNALLLGDSALYLCASSIPGTLKGETQYFGPGTRLLVL.

This chain uses TRBV10-2 with TRBJ2-2; no clear D gene. The CDR3 length is 16 residues. Trimming took off 1 base at V and 0 bases at J, with 9 bases between the two ends. Germline CDR1 WSHSY, CDR2 SAAADI. The CDR3 bases are TGCGCCAGCAGTGAGTTCTTTTCTGCGAACACCGGGGAGCTGTTTTTT. This sequence encodes CASSEFFSANTGELFF.

The chain joins TRBV18 to TRBJ2-3; D might be TRBD1 (5 bases). CDR1 KGHSH and CDR2 LQKENI come from the germline V gene. This CDR3 contains 15 residues. Trimming stripped 2 bases from V and 1 base from J, with 10 bases between. The CDR3 sequence: CASSPGALRTDTQYF. Written as DNA, the CDR3 is TGTGCCAGCTCACCAGGGGCCCTCCGCACAGATACGCAGTATTTT.

The chain has TRBV5-1 and TRBJ2-3; D is possibly TRBD2 (6 bases). The germline gives CDR1 SGHRS, CDR2 YFSETQ. CDR3 length: 16 amino acids. Trimming pared 0 bases from V and 1 base from J, leaving 12 bases between. DNA of the CDR3: TGCGCCAGCAGCTTGGTCCCAGCGGGCGGCACAGATACGCAGTATTTT. This translates into CASSLVPAGGTDTQYF.

This chain joins TRBV28 and TRBJ2-7, with 13 bases matching TRBD2. Looked up from germline, CDR1 is MDHEN and CDR2 is SYDVKM. Trimming at V came to 6 bases and at J to 2 bases, leaving 4 bases not matched to a gene. The CDR3 loop spans 15 amino acids. The CDR3 region has the DNA TGTGCCAGCAGGGAGGGACTAGCGGGGCCCTACGAGCAGTACTTC. Translating gives CASREGLAGPYEQYF.

The rearrangement links TRBV5-1 to TRBJ2-3; 7 bases line up with TRBD1. V was clipped by 2 bases and J by 6 bases; unmatched bases: 3. The CDR3 is made up of 13 amino acids. Germline V gives CDR1 SGHRS, CDR2 YFSETQ. CDR3 sequence: CASSFKGADTQYF. The CDR3 nucleotides are TGCGCCAGCAGCTTTAAGGGGGCGGATACGCAGTATTTT. The whole variable domain, filled in from reference TRBV5-1 and TRBJ2-3, reads KAGVTQTPRYLIKTRGQQVTLSCSPISGHRSVSWYQQTPGQGLQFLFEYFSETQRNKGNFPGRFSGRQFSNSRSEMNVSTLELGDSALYLCASSFKGADTQYFGPGTRLTVL.

This clonotype has at least ten counts. This sequence joins TRBV29-1 and TRBJ2-7; possibly TRBD2 for D (6 bases). V was pared by 1 base and J by 7 bases, with 14 bases between. The CDR3 runs to 13 residues. Germline lookup yields CDR1 SQVTM and CDR2 ANQGSEA. The CDR3 DNA follows: TGCAGCGTTGAAGTCCTGGAGGGTGGAGAGCAGTACTTC. Translation: CSVEVLEGGEQYF.

The chain employs TRBV7-6 and TRBJ1-2, with D tentatively TRBD1 (5 bases). The CDR3 extends over 16 amino acids. V was clipped by 0 bases and J by 5 bases, with 16 bases between them. Germline V CDR1 and CDR2: SGHVS, FNYEAQ. The CDR3 DNA is TGTGCCAGCAGCTTAGCCTTCGAGGGGCCAGAATATGGCTACACCTTC. Its translation: CASSLAFEGPEYGYTF.

This sequence joins TRBV20-1 and TRBJ2-1, with a possible D match to TRBD2 (7 bases). Germline-derived CDR1 and CDR2 are DFQATT and SNEGSKA (reference sequence). Trimming stripped 6 bases from V and 5 bases from J, with 14 bases between. This CDR3 has 13 amino acids. This CDR3 is CSAGGQHNNEQFF. The CDR3 bases are TGCAGTGCCGGGGGGCAGCATAACAATGAGCAGTTCTTC.

This clonotype was counted between two and nine times. The rearrangement links TRBV6-4 to TRBJ2-3; the D is unclear. V shed 2 bases and J shed 2 bases, with 11 bases lying between them. The V gene's germline CDR1 is MRHNA and CDR2 SNTAGT. The CDR3 is 15 amino acids. In nucleotides, the CDR3 is TGTGCCAGCAGTGACCCTGGCGGCCCCACAGATACGCAGTATTTT. Amino acid sequence: CASSDPGGPTDTQYF.

The chain has TRBV4-2 and TRBJ2-1; 8 bases align to TRBD2. The CDR3 runs 16 residues. The V and J ends lost 2 bases and 0 bases, in that order; junction bases with no gene match: 3. The germline gives CDR1 LGHNA, CDR2 YNFKEQ. CDR3 DNA: TGTGCCAGCAGCCAAACCGGGACTAGCTCCTACAATGAGCAGTTCTTC. Encoded protein: CASSQTGTSSYNEQFF.

This clonotype was picked up many times. The chain uses TRBV5-5 and TRBJ1-2; 7 nucleotides align to TRBD1. J lost 8 bases, V lost 5 bases, and 12 bases had no gene match. CDR1 SGHKS and CDR2 YYEKEE come from the germline V gene (reference sequence). This CDR3 comprises 14 residues. The CDR3 bases are TGTGCCAGCAGACCCCGACAGGGCCGTCGGGGCTACACCTTC. Its protein product is CASRPRQGRRGYTF.

This rearrangement joins TRBV12-3 or TRBV12-4 to TRBJ2-1; possible D gene TRBD2, 6 bases. V lost 5 bases and J lost 6, with 23 bases in between. CDR3 length: 17 residues. CDR3 in DNA: TGTGCCAGCAGTCCCCTTGTTGGGCGGGGTAATCCCAATGAGCAGTTCTTC. This gives the protein CASSPLVGRGNPNEQFF.

There are a few counts of this clonotype. The chain employs TRBV2 and TRBJ1-5; no clear D. V shed 0 bases and J shed 4 bases, with 13 bases lying between them. The CDR3 is 16 residues long. Germline CDR1 and CDR2: SNHLY and FYNNEI. Written as DNA, the CDR3 is TGTGCCAGCAGTGAAGCGCTTAACCGGGCGAATCAGCCCCAGCATTTT. Translating gives CASSEALNRANQPQHF.

This clonotype has just a few counts. The rearrangement links TRBV6-5 to TRBJ2-3; D is possibly TRBD2 (5 bases). The CDR3 length is 16 residues. Trimming removed 3 bases at V and 1 base at J, with 14 bases between. Per germline, CDR1 MNHEY and CDR2 SVGAGI. Here the CDR3 reads CASSYGLAHGTDTQYF. In nucleotides, the CDR3 is TGTGCCAGCAGTTATGGCCTAGCCCACGGCACAGATACGCAGTATTTT.

At least ten counts were recorded for this clonotype. The chain is built from TRBV5-1 and TRBJ2-1, with 12 nucleotides matching TRBD2. V lost 0 bases and J lost 1; bases outside the gene matches: 11. Germline values: CDR1 SGHRS, CDR2 YFSETQ. The CDR3 sequence is 20 residues long. The CDR3 DNA reads as TGCGCCAGCAGCTTGGAGGGGAACGGACTAGCGGGAAGGTCCTACAATGAGCAGTTCTTC. The encoded protein is CASSLEGNGLAGRSYNEQFF.

V and J are TRBV7-6 and TRBJ2-7, with 8 bases matching TRBD1. The V and J ends lost 3 bases and 5 bases, in that order; junction bases with no gene match: 12. Germline V gene sequence: CDR1 SGHVS, CDR2 FNYEAQ. CDR3 size: 16 residues. The DNA of the CDR3 is TGTGCCAGCAGCTTTGACACCGGACAGGGAAGAAACGAGCAGTACTTC. This sequence encodes CASSFDTGQGRNEQYF.

The V gene is TRBV27, the J gene TRBJ2-7; TRBD2 matches 15 bases. The CDR3 is 17 residues long. CDR1 is MNHEY, CDR2 SMNVEV, per germline (reference sequence). Trimming cost V 2 bases and J 3 bases; bases outside gene matches: 5. Here the CDR3 reads CASSLVGGLAGGYEQYF. For the CDR3, the DNA is TGTGCCAGCAGTTTAGTAGGGGGACTAGCGGGAGGCTACGAGCAGTACTTC.